This passage covers 24 T cell receptor beta chains from one sample sequenced in a study of cytomegalovirus exposure and HLA in healthy donors. Libraries were prepared by immunoSEQ multiplex PCR; TCRdb keeps only in-frame clonotypes and omits some of them. The sample contains over 150,000 clones, roughly nine tenths of which appear only once. Input material: PBMCs. Every receptor here comes from a woman between 18 and 29 years old in good health and CMV-seropositive.

The chain carries TRBV7-9 and TRBJ2-1, with D possibly being TRBD1 (5 bases). Trimming left V 5 bases short and J 6 bases short, with 8 bases between. Germline V lookup: CDR1 SEHNR, CDR2 FQNEAQ (reference sequence). This CDR3 has 12 residues. The CDR3 reads CASSKQVNEQFF. The CDR3 DNA reads TGTGCCAGCAGCAAACAGGTCAATGAGCAGTTCTTC.

This chain uses TRBV6-5 with TRBJ2-7, with a weak D call TRBD2 (7 bases). CDR3 length: 15 amino acids. Germline values: CDR1 MNHEY, CDR2 SVGAGI. V was trimmed by 3 bases and J by 0 bases, leaving 12 bases between them. DNA of the CDR3: TGTGCCAGCAGTTATTGTGCGGGGGCCTCCTACGAGCAGTACTTC. The encoded protein is CASSYCAGASYEQYF.

The chain recombines TRBV5-1 with TRBJ2-2; D is possibly TRBD2 (5 bases). The V and J ends lost 0 bases and 4 bases respectively, with 7 bases between them. The length of the CDR3 is 14 residues. The germline CDR1 and CDR2 sequences are SGHRS and YFSETQ. The CDR3 protein is CASSLVAGTGELFF. For the CDR3, the DNA is TGCGCCAGCAGCTTGGTTGCGGGCACCGGGGAGCTGTTTTTT.

The CDR3 sequence: CASSGGEVAPQETQYF. Written as DNA, the CDR3 is TGTGCCAGCAGTGGGGGGGAGGTAGCTCCCCAAGAGACCCAGTACTTC. The chain has TRBV11-2 and TRBJ2-5; 7 bases map to TRBD2. J lost 1 base, V lost 6 bases, and 11 bases had no gene match. The germline CDR1 and CDR2 sequences are SGHAT and FQNNGV. The CDR3 length is 16 residues.

CDR3 protein: CASRSRTGNTEAFF. The CDR3 bases are TGTGCCAGCAGAAGTAGGACAGGGAACACTGAAGCTTTCTTT. This sequence joins TRBV2 and TRBJ1-1; 7 positions match TRBD1. V dropped 6 bases and J dropped 1; count of bases not matched to a gene: 5. The CDR3 spans 14 residues. Germline V lookup: CDR1 SNHLY, CDR2 FYNNEI.

The rearrangement links TRBV7-2 to TRBJ1-5; D ambiguous. Germline V CDR1 and CDR2: SGHTA, FQGNSA. This CDR3 contains 12 residues. Trimming cost V 6 bases and J 9 bases, with 12 bases left between them. CDR3 sequence (DNA): TGTGCCAGCAGTACCGGGTTCAGGCCCCAGCATTTT. Its protein product is CASSTGFRPQHF.

The gene calls are TRBV4-2 and TRBJ1-1; D may be TRBD1 (5 bases). The CDR3 loop spans 17 amino acids. Trimming pared 0 bases from V and 1 base from J, leaving 15 bases between. In germline, CDR1 is LGHNA, CDR2 YNFKEQ. The CDR3 bases are TGTGCCAGCAGCCAAGAGGCTCAGGGAGGGCAGAACACTGAAGCTTTCTTT. Encoded protein: CASSQEAQGGQNTEAFF.

The chain uses TRBV10-3 and TRBJ2-6; 9 nucleotides agree with TRBD1. Germline V CDR1 and CDR2: ENHRY, SYGVKD. J was trimmed by 1 base and V by 8 bases; bases with no gene match: 9. This CDR3 region has 17 residues. The CDR3 spells CAIGDRGLTSGANVLTF. The CDR3 DNA reads as TGTGCCATCGGAGACAGGGGGTTAACTTCTGGGGCCAACGTCCTGACTTTC.

V is TRBV12-5 and J is TRBJ2-5, with a weak D call TRBD1 (6 bases). The V end was cut by 2 bases, the J end by 3 bases, with 16 bases between. This CDR3 is 16 amino acids long. Germline lookup yields CDR1 LGHNT and CDR2 FRNRAP. DNA for the CDR3: TGTGCTAGTGGTTTGCCTATCTCTGAGGGGGAAGAGACCCAGTACTTC. Amino acids: CASGLPISEGEETQYF.

The chain is built from TRBV7-7 and TRBJ2-1; D might be TRBD2 (6 bases). The CDR3 runs 15 residues. The V gene's germline CDR1 is SSHAT and CDR2 FNYEAQ (reference sequence). V was shortened by 2 bases and J by 3 bases, with 11 bases between the two germline ends. This CDR3 is CASSLLEGDYNEQFF. The DNA of the CDR3 is TGTGCCAGCAGCTTATTGGAGGGTGACTACAATGAGCAGTTCTTC.

J is TRBJ2-1 and V is TRBV4-3; the match to TRBD2 covers 10 bases. The CDR3 length is 15 residues. Germline CDR1 is LGHNA and CDR2 is YSLEER. V dropped 4 bases and J dropped 6; count of bases not matched to a gene: 6. This chain's CDR3 is CASSRASGSGNEQFF. DNA for the CDR3: TGCGCCAGCAGCCGGGCTAGCGGGAGCGGCAATGAGCAGTTCTTC.

Turning to this clone: The same CDR3 also results from other DNA sequences found in this sample. The rearrangement joins TRBV6-4 to TRBJ1-2; 10 positions match TRBD1. J lost 4 bases, V lost 6 bases, and 5 bases had no gene match. Germline V gene lookup returns CDR1 MRHNA and CDR2 SNTAGT. The CDR3 covers 14 residues. CDR3: CASSPGQGIYGYTF. Here the CDR3 DNA reads TGTGCCAGCAGCCCGGGACAGGGGATCTATGGCTACACCTTC.

The chain employs TRBV9 and TRBJ2-3, with 8 positions matching TRBD2. The CDR3 has 17 residues. V shed 4 bases and J 6 bases; nucleotides not matched to a gene: 16. Germline V CDR1 and CDR2: SGDLS, YYNGEE. CDR3 nucleotides: TGTGCCAGCAGCAGAATCCCCTCCAGCGGGAGAGGGGATACGCAGTATTTT. Protein product: CASSRIPSSGRGDTQYF.

The rearrangement uses TRBV7-2 and TRBJ2-7; D not resolved. The germline V gene has CDR1 SGHTA and CDR2 FQGNSA. The CDR3 is 12 amino acids. V was trimmed by 2 bases and J by 2 bases, leaving 4 bases between them. CDR3: CASSLNTYEQYF. CDR3 bases: TGTGCCAGCAGCTTAAACACCTACGAGCAGTACTTC. Full variable domain (missing parts from reference TRBV7-2 and TRBJ2-7): GAGVSQSPSNKVTEKGKDVELRCDPISGHTALYWYRQSLGQGLEFLIYFQGNSAPDKSGLPSDRFSAERTGGSVSTLTIQRTQQEDSAVYLCASSLNTYEQYFGPGTRLTVT.

The chain carries TRBV29-1 and TRBJ2-3; D unresolved. Between the trimmed V and J ends, which lost 7 bases and 4 bases, there was a span of 12 bases. The length of the CDR3 is 12 residues. CDR1 is SQVTM, CDR2 ANQGSEA, per germline. CDR3 bases: TGCAGCGGCAAAACGGTACCAGATACGCAGTATTTT. It specifies CSGKTVPDTQYF.

The J gene is TRBJ1-2, the V gene TRBV5-1; perhaps TRBD1 as D (6 bases). CDR3 length: 12 residues. V lost 3 bases and J lost 3, with 6 bases in between. Germline loops: CDR1 SGHRS, CDR2 YFSETQ. CDR3 loop: CASSSGDYGYTF. The CDR3 bases are TGCGCCAGCAGCTCAGGGGACTATGGCTACACCTTC.

This clone was picked up a small number of times. CDR3 loop: CASSFRGIYGYTF. The CDR3 bases are TGTGCCAGCAGTTTCAGGGGGATTTATGGCTACACCTTC. The rearrangement links TRBV28 to TRBJ1-2, with TRBD1 identical over 7 bases. The CDR3 extends over 13 amino acids. Germline V CDR1 and CDR2: MDHEN, SYDVKM. Trimming took 3 bases from V and 5 from J; bases not matched to a gene: 3.

The chain employs TRBV6-4 and TRBJ2-3, with TRBD2 matching over 7 bases. This CDR3 is 14 amino acids long. CDR1 and CDR2 (germline): MRHNA, SNTAGT. V lost 2 bases and J lost 5; bases outside the gene matches: 4. CDR3 bases: TGTGCCAGCAGTGACGGGGGGGGAGGAGATACGCAGTATTTT. It encodes CASSDGGGGDTQYF.

This chain connects TRBV30 to TRBJ2-3, with a weak D call TRBD2 (6 bases). Germline CDR1 is GTSNPN and CDR2 is SVGIG (reference sequence). Trimming stripped 4 bases from V and 1 base from J, with 9 bases between. There are 13 residues in the CDR3. CDR3 coding DNA: TGTGCCTGGAAGAAGCGGGGCACAGATACGCAGTATTTT. It is translated as CAWKKRGTDTQYF.

The V and J genes are TRBV6-5 and TRBJ2-2, with a weak D call TRBD2 (5 bases). The germline V and J ends were trimmed by 7 bases and 4 bases, with 16 bases remaining between them. CDR1 is MNHEY and CDR2 is SVGAGI in the germline V gene. This CDR3 region has 15 residues. The CDR3 nucleotides read TGTGCCAGCAAATCCAGCGGACTCTCCACCGGGGAGCTGTTTTTT. It is translated as CASKSSGLSTGELFF.

V and J are TRBV2 and TRBJ1-3; 9 bases align to TRBD1. The CDR3 extends over 15 amino acids. J lost 3 bases, V lost 5 bases, and 5 bases had no gene match. CDR1 is SNHLY, CDR2 FYNNEI, per germline. The CDR3 DNA sequence: TGTGCCAGCAGTTTACAGGGGGCAGATGGAAACACCATATATTTT. This encodes CASSLQGADGNTIYF.

This chain links TRBV4-2 with TRBJ2-2; 7 positions agree with TRBD2. The CDR3 spans 15 residues. CDR1 LGHNA and CDR2 YNFKEQ come from the germline V gene. V dropped 5 bases and J dropped 5; count of bases not matched to a gene: 8. Written as DNA, the CDR3 is TGTGCCAGCAGCACGGGACTACCTTCGACCGGGGAGCTGTTTTTT. Protein product: CASSTGLPSTGELFF.

DNA of the CDR3: TGTGCCAGCAGTGAAATCTCAGGGGCGGGAGAAGATACGCAGTATTTT. Residues: CASSEISGAGEDTQYF. The rearrangement uses TRBV6-1 and TRBJ2-3; D possibly corresponds to TRBD2 (7 bases). The V end lost 2 bases, the J end lost 5 bases, and 17 bases lay between the germline ends. The CDR3 totals 16 residues. Germline-derived CDR1 and CDR2 are MNHNS and SASEGT.

The chain recombines TRBV5-8 with TRBJ2-1, with TRBD1 matching 9 bases. The ends lost 0 bases at V and 2 bases at J; junction bases unmatched: 6. In germline, CDR1 is SGHTS, CDR2 YDEGEE. There are 17 residues in the CDR3. CDR3 nucleotide sequence: TGTGCCAGCAGCTTGGTCTTCGGGACAGGGACCTACAATGAGCAGTTCTTC. It yields the protein CASSLVFGTGTYNEQFF.